This TCR beta chain was obtained from a study of post-analysis software for immune sequencing data. Study information: Disease courses included relapsing-remitting, secondary progressive and progressive-relapsing multiple sclerosis.

Researchers reported that TCR beta cDNA libraries carried unique molecular identifiers. T cells numbering about 0.95 to 10 million yielded roughly 0.5 million cDNA molecules. In TCRdb, the PCR reads were re-called with MiXCR into one record per CDR3 protein. The sample comprises roughly 540,000 distinct CDR3 sequences, less than 40% of which are singletons, and around 6% rests with the top ten. General observations from the study: Samples from one preparation batch, clustered by F measure, grouped strongly together. There was significantly lower normalized Chao1 diversity in multiple sclerosis patients than in controls. The five TRBV segments detected at higher frequency in patients than in controls included TRBV5-6, TRBV5-1 and TRBV20-1.

On this clonotype itself: Its antigen is not identified.

Germline V CDR1 and CDR2: SGDLS, YYNGEE. After removal of 0 bases from V and 5 bases from J, the junction contained 5 bases not matched to a gene. CDR3 length: 16 amino acids. This TCR was sampled from a girl aged 2 to 17 with multiple sclerosis. The chain links TRBV9 to TRBJ2-1, with 10 bases identical to TRBD2. Sequencing was done on a sample of blood. The DNA for the CDR3 is TGTGCCAGCAGCGTAGGGCCTAGCGGGGGACACAATGAGCAGTTCTTC. Translation gives CASSVGPSGGHNEQFF.